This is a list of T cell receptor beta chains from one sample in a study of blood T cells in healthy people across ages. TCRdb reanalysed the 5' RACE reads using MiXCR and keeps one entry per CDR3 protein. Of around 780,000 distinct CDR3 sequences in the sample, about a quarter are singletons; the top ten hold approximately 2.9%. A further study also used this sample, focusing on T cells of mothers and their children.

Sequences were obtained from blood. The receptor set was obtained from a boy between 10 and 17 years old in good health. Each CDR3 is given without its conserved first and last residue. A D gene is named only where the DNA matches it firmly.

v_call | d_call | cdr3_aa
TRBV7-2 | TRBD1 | ASSPGTGVGYGYT
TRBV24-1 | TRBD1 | ATSERGQGAYNEQF
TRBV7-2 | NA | ASSLVFGGNTGELF
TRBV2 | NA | ASSEAKDFFIADTQY
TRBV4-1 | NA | ASSQEYREDYGYT
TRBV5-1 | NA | ASSLQTGPQGYGYT
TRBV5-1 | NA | ASRSDSETQY
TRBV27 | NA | ASSLTVATNEKLF
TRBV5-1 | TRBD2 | ASSPGLAGHSYNEQF
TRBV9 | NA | ASSVDQLGNYGYT
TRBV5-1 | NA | ASRRDERYT
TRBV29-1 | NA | SVVWGLTYNEQF
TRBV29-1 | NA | SVGGAAENEQF
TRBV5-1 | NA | ASHTGGEAF
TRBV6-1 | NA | ASRALRGWSYNEQF
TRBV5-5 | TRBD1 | ASSDGDRETLVTPVTQY
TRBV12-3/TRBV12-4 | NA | ASTTPEAGNYGYT
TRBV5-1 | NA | ASSLDGEISEKLF
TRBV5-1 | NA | ASSLDGGVGDTQY
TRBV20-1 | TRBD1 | SAGQNSGDQPQH
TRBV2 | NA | ASSDRASTDTQY
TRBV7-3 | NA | ASSPGPQGDTQY
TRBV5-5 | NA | ASSLVGARDNYGYT
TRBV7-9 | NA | ASRGGPGGYNEQF
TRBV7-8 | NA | ASSLERGILLSPLH
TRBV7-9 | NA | ASSPTRRTTQY
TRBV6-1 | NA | ASSELGGPYNSPLH
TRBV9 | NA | ASSVRGYSYNEQF
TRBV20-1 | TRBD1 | SWGIIRGGGYT
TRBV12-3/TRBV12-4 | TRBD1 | ASSRQQGILTGELF
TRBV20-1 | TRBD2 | SARELAGPTGELF
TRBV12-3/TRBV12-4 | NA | ASSTGSPYEQY
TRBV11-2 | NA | ASRPVRGPHQETQY
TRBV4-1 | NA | ASSQPTGYRRNEAF
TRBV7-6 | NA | ASSRGPTGRDSPLH
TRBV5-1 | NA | ASSLASGIAGELF
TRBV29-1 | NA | SVARGLGRHYEQY